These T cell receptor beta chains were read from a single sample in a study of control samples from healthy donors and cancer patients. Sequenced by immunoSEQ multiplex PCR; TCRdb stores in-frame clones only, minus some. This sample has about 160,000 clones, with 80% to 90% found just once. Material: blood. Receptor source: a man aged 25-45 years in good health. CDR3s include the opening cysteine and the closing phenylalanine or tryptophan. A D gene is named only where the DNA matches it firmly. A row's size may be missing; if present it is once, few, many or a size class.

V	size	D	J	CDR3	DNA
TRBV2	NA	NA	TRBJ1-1	CASRRQLAAEAFF	TGTGCCAGCAGAAGACAGTTAGCAGCTGAAGCTTTCTTT
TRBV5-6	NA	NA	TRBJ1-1	CASSFGRVNTEAFF	TGTGCCAGCAGCTTCGGCAGGGTGAACACTGAAGCTTTCTTT
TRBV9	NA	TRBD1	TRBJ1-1	CASSAPGGAEAFF	TGTGCCAGCAGCGCCCCAGGGGGCGCTGAAGCTTTCTTT
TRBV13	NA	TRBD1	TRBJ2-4	CASSAVSGQGGKNIQYF	TGTGCCAGCAGCGCCGTCTCGGGACAGGGGGGCAAAAACATTCAGTACTTC
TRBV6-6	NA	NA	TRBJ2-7	CASSYSRVEYEQYF	TGTGCCAGCAGTTACTCGAGGGTTGAATACGAGCAGTACTTC
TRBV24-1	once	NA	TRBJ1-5	CATSGASAGDNQPQHF	TGTGCCACCAGTGGCGCGTCCGCAGGGGATAATCAGCCCCAGCATTTT
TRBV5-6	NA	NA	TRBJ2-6	CASRVNSGGFGANVLTF	TGTGCCAGCAGGGTTAATTCTGGGGGCTTTGGGGCCAACGTCCTGACTTTC
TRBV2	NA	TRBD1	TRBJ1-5	CASSGQGAGQPQHF	TGTGCCAGCAGTGGACAGGGAGCGGGTCAGCCCCAGCATTTT
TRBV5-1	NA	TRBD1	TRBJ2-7	CASSLTVPGQGSYEQYF	TGCGCCAGCAGCTTGACAGTTCCGGGACAGGGATCCTACGAGCAGTACTTC
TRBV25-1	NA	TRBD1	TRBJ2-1	CASSESTGGYNEQFF	TGTGCCAGCAGTGAATCCACAGGGGGCTACAATGAGCAGTTCTTC
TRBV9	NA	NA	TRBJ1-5	CASSVGDRYQPQHF	TGTGCCAGCAGCGTAGGTGACAGATATCAGCCCCAGCATTTT
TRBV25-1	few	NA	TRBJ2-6	CASSESGRANVLTF	TGTGCCAGCAGTGAATCGGGGAGGGCCAACGTCCTGACTTTC
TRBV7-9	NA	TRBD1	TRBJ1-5	CASSLGFGQGDQPQHF	TGTGCCAGCAGCTTAGGATTCGGACAGGGAGATCAGCCCCAGCATTTT
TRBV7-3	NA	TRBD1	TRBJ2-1	CASSYRQGDNNEQFF	TGTGCCAGCAGCTACAGACAGGGGGATAACAATGAGCAGTTCTTC
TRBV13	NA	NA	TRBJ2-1	CASSLTVYNEQFF	TGTGCCAGCAGCTTAACAGTTTACAATGAGCAGTTCTTC
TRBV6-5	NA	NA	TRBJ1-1	CASSLTEGSASEAFF	TGTGCCAGCAGTCTGACGGAGGGCAGTGCCTCTGAAGCTTTCTTT
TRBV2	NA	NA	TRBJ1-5	CASSDPSSNQPQHF	TGTGCCAGCAGTGACCCCAGTAGCAATCAGCCCCAGCATTTT
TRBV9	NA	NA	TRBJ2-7	CASSGLQRAYEQYF	TGTGCCAGCAGCGGACTGCAAAGAGCCTACGAGCAGTACTTC
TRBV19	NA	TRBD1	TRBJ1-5	CASSIFLGQSFRPQHF	TGTGCCAGTAGTATATTCCTGGGACAGTCCTTTCGGCCCCAGCATTTT
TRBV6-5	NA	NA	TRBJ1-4	CASSLSGGANEKLFF	TGTGCCAGCAGCTTGTCGGGGGGGGCTAATGAAAAACTGTTTTTT
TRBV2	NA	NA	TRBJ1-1	CARTQGSTEAFF	TGTGCCCGTACTCAGGGGAGCACTGAAGCTTTCTTT
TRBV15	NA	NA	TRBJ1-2	CATSASEGYYGYTF	TGTGCCACCAGCGCCTCTGAGGGCTACTATGGCTACACCTTC
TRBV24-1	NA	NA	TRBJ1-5	CATSDWGRTNQPQHF	TGTGCCACCAGTGATTGGGGACGGACCAATCAGCCCCAGCATTTT
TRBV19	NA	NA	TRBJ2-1	CATLGTPGDEQFF	TGTGCCACCCTTGGGACCCCCGGGGATGAGCAGTTCTTC
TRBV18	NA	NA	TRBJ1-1	CASSLGAAEAFF	TGTGCCAGCTCACTCGGGGCCGCTGAAGCTTTCTTT
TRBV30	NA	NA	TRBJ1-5	CAWSIGMDQPQHF	TGTGCCTGGAGTATTGGGATGGATCAGCCCCAGCATTTT
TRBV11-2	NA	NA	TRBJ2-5	CASSLGGLAPNF	TGTGCCAGCAGCTTAGGAGGGTTAGCCCCAAACTTC
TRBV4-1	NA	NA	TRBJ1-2	CATNRGGLGEEGYTF	TGCGCCACTAATAGGGGGGGACTGGGAGAAGAGGGCTACACCTTC
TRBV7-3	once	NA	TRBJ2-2	CASTQGPYTGELFF	TGTGCCAGCACTCAGGGCCCTTACACCGGGGAGCTGTTTTTT
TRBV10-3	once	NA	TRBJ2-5	CAISEPNRGGEETQYF	TGTGCCATCAGTGAGCCTAATCGAGGCGGGGAGGAGACCCAGTACTTC
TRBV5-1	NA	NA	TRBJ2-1	CASSLTGYNEQFF	TGCGCCAGCAGCTTGACCGGGTACAATGAGCAGTTCTTC
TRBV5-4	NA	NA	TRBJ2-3	CASSSLGSGHRLDTQYF	TGTGCCAGCAGCTCGTTGGGCTCCGGTCACAGGTTAGATACGCAGTATTTT
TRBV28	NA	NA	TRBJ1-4	CASSLPTSGANEKLFF	TGTGCCAGCAGTTTACCTACATCCGGGGCTAATGAAAAACTGTTTTTT
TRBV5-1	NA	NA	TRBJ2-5	CASSWGSGTRETQYF	TGCGCCAGCAGTTGGGGGTCTGGGACCCGAGAGACCCAGTACTTC
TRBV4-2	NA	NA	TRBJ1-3	CASSQANDGGNTIYF	TGTGCCAGCAGCCAAGCCAACGATGGGGGAAACACCATATATTTT
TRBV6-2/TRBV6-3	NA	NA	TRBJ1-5	CASSSRVIGNQPQHF	TGTGCCAGCAGTTCGAGGGTTATAGGCAATCAGCCCCAGCATTTT
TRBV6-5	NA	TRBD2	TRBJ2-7	CASTLGGSSYEQYF	TGTGCCAGCACTCTGGGGGGGAGCTCCTACGAGCAGTACTTC
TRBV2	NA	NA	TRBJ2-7	CSGGREMYEQYF	TGCTCCGGTGGGCGGGAAATGTACGAGCAGTACTTC
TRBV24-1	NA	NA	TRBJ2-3	CATSPFGTPTDTQYF	TGTGCCACCAGTCCATTTGGGACTCCGACGGATACGCAGTATTTT
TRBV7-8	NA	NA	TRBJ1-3	CASSLGTHSLNTIYF	TGTGCCAGCAGCTTAGGGACCCACTCTCTAAACACCATATATTTT
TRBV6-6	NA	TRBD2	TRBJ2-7	CASTKSGSGEQYF	TGTGCCAGCACCAAGAGCGGGAGCGGCGAGCAGTACTTC
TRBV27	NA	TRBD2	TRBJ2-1	CASTVGGNNYNEQFF	TGTGCCAGCACCGTCGGGGGGAATAACTACAATGAGCAGTTCTTC
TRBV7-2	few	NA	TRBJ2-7	CASSLRDQSEQYF	TGTGCCAGCAGCTTACGGGACCAGTCCGAGCAGTACTTC
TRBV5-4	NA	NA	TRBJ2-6	CASSLVLAGANVLTF	TGTGCCAGCAGCTTGGTCCTAGCTGGGGCCAACGTCCTGACTTTC
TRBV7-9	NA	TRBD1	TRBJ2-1	CASRAPGQGILNEQFF	TGTGCCAGCAGGGCTCCGGGACAGGGGATACTCAATGAGCAGTTCTTC
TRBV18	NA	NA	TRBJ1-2	CASSPQGNQGRTVDGYTF	TGTGCCAGCTCACCACAGGGGAACCAGGGGAGGACAGTAGACGGCTACACCTTC
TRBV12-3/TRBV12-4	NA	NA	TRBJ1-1	CASSLFIEAFF	TGTGCCAGCAGCTTGTTTATAGAAGCTTTCTTT
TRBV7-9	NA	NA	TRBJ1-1	CASSLIAGNTEAFF	TGTGCCAGCAGCTTAATCGCAGGGAACACTGAAGCTTTCTTT
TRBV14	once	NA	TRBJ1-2	CASSQESYGYTF	TGTGCCAGCAGCCAAGAGTCCTATGGCTACACCTTC
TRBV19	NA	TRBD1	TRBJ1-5	CASSGEGQGGYQPQHF	TGTGCCAGTAGTGGGGAAGGACAGGGCGGGTATCAGCCCCAGCATTTT
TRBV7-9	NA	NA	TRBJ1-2	CASSLRGATCGYTF	TGTGCCAGCAGCTTAAGAGGGGCTACGTGTGGCTACACCTTC
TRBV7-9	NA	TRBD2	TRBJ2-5	CASSPTSGQETQYF	TGTGCCAGCAGCCCGACTAGCGGCCAAGAGACCCAGTACTTC
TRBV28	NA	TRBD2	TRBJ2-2	CASNPNRGSIGGTGELFF	TGTGCCAGCAATCCTAACAGAGGGAGTATCGGGGGGACCGGGGAGCTGTTTTTT
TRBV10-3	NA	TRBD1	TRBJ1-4	CAISEWAGGQVRLNEKLFF	TGTGCCATCAGTGAGTGGGCCGGGGGACAGGTGCGATTGAATGAAAAACTGTTTTTT
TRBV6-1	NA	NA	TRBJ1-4	CASSEWVGENEKLFF	TGTGCCAGCAGTGAATGGGTAGGGGAGAATGAAAAACTGTTTTTT
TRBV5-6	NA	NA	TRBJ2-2	CASSLDPAPNTGELFF	TGTGCCAGCAGCCTGGACCCTGCCCCGAACACCGGGGAGCTGTTTTTT
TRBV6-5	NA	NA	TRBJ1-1	CASVGNTEAFF	TGTGCCAGCGTAGGGAACACTGAAGCTTTCTTT
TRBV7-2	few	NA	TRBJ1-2	CASSPRGESYGYTF	TGTGCCAGCAGCCCCCGAGGAGAGAGCTATGGCTACACCTTC